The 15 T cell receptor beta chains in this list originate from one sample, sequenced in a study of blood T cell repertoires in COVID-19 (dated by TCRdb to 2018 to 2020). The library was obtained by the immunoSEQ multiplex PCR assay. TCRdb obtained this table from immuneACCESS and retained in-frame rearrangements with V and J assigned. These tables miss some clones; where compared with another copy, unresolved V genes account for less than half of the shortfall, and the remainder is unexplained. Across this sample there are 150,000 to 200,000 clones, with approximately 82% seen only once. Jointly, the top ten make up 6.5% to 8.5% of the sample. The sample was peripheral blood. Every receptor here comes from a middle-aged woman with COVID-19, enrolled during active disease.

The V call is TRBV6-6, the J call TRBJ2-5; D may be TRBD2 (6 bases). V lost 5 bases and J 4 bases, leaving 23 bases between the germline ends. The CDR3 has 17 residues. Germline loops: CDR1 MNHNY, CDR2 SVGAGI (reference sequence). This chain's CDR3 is CASSPPRGFAGRETQYF. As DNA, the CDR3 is TGTGCCAGCAGTCCTCCCCGTGGGTTCGCGGGGAGAGAGACCCAGTACTTC.

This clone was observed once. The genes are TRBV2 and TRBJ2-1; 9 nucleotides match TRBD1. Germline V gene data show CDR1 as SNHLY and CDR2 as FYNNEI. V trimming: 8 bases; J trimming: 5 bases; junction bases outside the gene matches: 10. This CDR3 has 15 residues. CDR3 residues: CASGATGTGNNEQFF. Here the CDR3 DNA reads TGTGCCAGCGGCGCTACCGGGACAGGGAACAATGAGCAGTTCTTC.

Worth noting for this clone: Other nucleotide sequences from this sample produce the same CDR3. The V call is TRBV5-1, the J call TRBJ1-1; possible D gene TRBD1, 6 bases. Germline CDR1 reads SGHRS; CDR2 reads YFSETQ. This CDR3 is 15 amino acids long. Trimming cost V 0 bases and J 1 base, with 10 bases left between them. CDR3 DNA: TGCGCCAGCAGCTTGGGTACAGGGACGAACACTGAAGCTTTCTTT. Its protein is CASSLGTGTNTEAFF.

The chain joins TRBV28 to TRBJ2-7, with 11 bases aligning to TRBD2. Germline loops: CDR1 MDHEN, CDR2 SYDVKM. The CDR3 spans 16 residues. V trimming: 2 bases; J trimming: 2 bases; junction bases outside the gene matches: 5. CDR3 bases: TGTGCCAGCAGTTTACGGACTAGCGGGCCAGCCTACGAGCAGTACTTC. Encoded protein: CASSLRTSGPAYEQYF.

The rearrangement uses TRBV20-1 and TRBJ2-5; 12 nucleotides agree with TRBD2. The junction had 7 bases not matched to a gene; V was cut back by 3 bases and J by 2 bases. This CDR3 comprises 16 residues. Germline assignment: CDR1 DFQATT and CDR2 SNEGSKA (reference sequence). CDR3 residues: CSASGASGRVQETQYF. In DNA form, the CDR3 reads TGCAGTGCTAGTGGGGCTAGCGGGAGGGTACAAGAGACCCAGTACTTC.

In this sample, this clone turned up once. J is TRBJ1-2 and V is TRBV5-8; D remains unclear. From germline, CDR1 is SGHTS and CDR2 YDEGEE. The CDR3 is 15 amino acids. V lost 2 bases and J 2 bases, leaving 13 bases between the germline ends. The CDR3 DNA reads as TGTGCCAGCAGCTTCGGGCGGGAGCCAAACTATGGCTACACCTTC. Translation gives CASSFGREPNYGYTF.

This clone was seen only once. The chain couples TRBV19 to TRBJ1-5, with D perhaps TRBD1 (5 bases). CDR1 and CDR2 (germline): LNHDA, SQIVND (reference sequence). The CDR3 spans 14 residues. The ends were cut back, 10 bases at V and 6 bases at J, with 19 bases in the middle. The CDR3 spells CATELRGGSQPQHF. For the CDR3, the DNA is TGTGCCACAGAGCTCCGGGGGGGTAGTCAGCCCCAGCATTTT.

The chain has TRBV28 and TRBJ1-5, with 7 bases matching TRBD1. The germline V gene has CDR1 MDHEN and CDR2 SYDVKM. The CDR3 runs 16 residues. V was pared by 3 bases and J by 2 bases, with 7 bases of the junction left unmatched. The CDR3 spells CASSLRQGSGNQPQHF. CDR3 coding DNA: TGTGCCAGCAGTTTGAGACAGGGAAGTGGCAATCAGCCCCAGCATTTT.

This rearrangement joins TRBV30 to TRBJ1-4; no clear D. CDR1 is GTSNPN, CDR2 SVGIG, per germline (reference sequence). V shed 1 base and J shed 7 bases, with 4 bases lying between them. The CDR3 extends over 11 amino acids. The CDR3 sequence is CAWSAGEKLFF. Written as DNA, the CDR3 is TGTGCCTGGAGTGCAGGTGAAAAACTGTTTTTT.

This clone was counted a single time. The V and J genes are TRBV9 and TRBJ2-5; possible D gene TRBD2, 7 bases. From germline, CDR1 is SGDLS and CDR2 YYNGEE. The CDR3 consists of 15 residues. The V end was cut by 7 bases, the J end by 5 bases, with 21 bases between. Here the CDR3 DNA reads TGTGCCAGCGGGAGGGGGGCTAGCGGATTGGAGACCCAGTACTTC. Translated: CASGRGASGLETQYF.

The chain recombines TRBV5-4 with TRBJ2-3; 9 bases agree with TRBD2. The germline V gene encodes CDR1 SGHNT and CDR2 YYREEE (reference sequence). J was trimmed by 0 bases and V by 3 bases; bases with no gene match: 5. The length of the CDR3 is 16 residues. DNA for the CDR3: TGTGCCAGCAGCTGGCGCGGGAGGGTGAGCACAGATACGCAGTATTTT. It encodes CASSWRGRVSTDTQYF. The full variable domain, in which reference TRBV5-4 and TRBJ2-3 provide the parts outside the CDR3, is ETGVTQSPTHLIKTRGQQVTLRCSSQSGHNTVSWYQQALGQGPQFIFQYYREEENGRGNFPPRFSGLQFPNYSSELNVNALELDDSALYLCASSWRGRVSTDTQYFGPGTRLTVL.

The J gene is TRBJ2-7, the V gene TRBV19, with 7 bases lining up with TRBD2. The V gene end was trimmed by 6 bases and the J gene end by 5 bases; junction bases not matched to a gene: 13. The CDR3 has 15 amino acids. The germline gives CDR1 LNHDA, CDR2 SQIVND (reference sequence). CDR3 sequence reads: CASRFGGSYTNEQYF. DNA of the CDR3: TGTGCCAGTAGGTTTGGCGGGAGCTACACGAACGAGCAGTACTTC.

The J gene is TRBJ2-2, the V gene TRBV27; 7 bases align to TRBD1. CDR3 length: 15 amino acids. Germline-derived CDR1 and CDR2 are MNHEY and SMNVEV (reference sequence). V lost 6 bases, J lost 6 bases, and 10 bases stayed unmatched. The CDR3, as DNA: TGTGCCAGCAGGAGCGACAGGGTATCACCCGGGGAGCTGTTTTTT. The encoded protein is CASRSDRVSPGELFF.

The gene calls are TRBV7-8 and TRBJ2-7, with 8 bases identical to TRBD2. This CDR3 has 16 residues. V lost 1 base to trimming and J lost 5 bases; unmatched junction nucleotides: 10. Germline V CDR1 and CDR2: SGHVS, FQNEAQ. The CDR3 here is CASSLVAGTEADEQYV. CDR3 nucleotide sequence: TGTGCCAGCAGCTTAGTAGCGGGAACAGAAGCGGACGAGCAGTACGTC.

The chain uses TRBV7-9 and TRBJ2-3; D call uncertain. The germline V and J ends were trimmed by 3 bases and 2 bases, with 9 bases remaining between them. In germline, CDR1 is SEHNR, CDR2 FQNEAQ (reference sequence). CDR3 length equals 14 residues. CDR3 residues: CASSFGQITDTQYF. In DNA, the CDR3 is TGTGCCAGCAGCTTTGGGCAAATCACAGATACGCAGTATTTT. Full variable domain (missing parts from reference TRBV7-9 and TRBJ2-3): DTGVSQNPRHKITKRGQNVTFRCDPISEHNRLYWYRQTLGQGPEFLTYFQNEAQLEKSRLLSDRFSAERPKGSFSTLEIQRTEQGDSAMYLCASSFGQITDTQYFGPGTRLTVL.